This entry is about one TCR beta chain. Those enrolled in Seattle joined during active infection and were followed longitudinally afterward. These data come from a study of blood T cell repertoires in COVID-19. The assay was immunoSEQ multiplex PCR, and TCRdb's table has in-frame clones only and misses some. The sample records about 350,000 clones, around nine tenths being singletons. The CDR3 is 16 residues long. V lost 0 bases and J 7 bases, leaving 19 bases between the germline ends. The germline V gene has CDR1 SGHRS and CDR2 YFSETQ. Sequenced: peripheral blood. The J gene is TRBJ1-2, the V gene TRBV5-1; the D is unclear. The clonotype comes from a woman aged 60 to 75 with COVID-19, enrolled during active disease. The CDR3 region is CASSLGLSRGESGYTF. CDR3 coding DNA: TGCGCCAGCAGCTTGGGTCTGAGTCGAGGCGAGAGTGGCTACACCTTC.